This is a list of T cell receptor beta chains from one sample in a study of PD-1 blockade in classical Hodgkin lymphoma. Measured with immunoSEQ multiplex PCR; TCRdb has only the in-frame clones, and not every one. The sample consists of fewer than 4,500 clones, around 84% of them appearing once. Sample: CD8+ T cells from blood. These receptors were collected from a human donor with classical Hodgkin lymphoma. The CDR3 runs from the conserved cysteine through the conserved F or W. The D gene is left open where the match is weak. Size is omitted from some rows. Given values are once, few, many or a class for expanded clones.

clone size: few; CDR3 length: 13; D gene: TRBD2; J gene: TRBJ2-1; V gene: TRBV9; CDR3 protein: CASKAGDRNEQFF; CDR3 DNA: TGTGCCAGCAAAGCGGGAGACCGCAATGAGCAGTTCTTC
clone size: NA; CDR3 length: 15; D gene: NA; J gene: TRBJ2-7; V gene: TRBV19; CDR3 protein: CASSISLRSSYEQYF; CDR3 DNA: TGTGCCAGTAGTATAAGTCTCAGGTCATCCTACGAGCAGTACTTC
clone size: NA; CDR3 length: 14; D gene: NA; J gene: TRBJ1-1; V gene: TRBV2; CDR3 protein: CASSVSGPLSEAFF; CDR3 DNA: TGTGCCAGCAGTGTGTCCGGGCCGCTTAGTGAAGCTTTCTTT
clone size: NA; CDR3 length: 12; D gene: NA; J gene: TRBJ2-1; V gene: TRBV5-4; CDR3 protein: CASSPGHNEQFF; CDR3 DNA: TGTGCCAGCAGCCCCGGCCACAATGAGCAGTTCTTC
clone size: NA; CDR3 length: 13; D gene: NA; J gene: TRBJ2-7; V gene: TRBV7-9; CDR3 protein: CASSLLTGYEQYF; CDR3 DNA: TGTGCCAGCAGCTTACTCACAGGCTACGAGCAGTACTTC
clone size: NA; CDR3 length: 15; D gene: NA; J gene: TRBJ2-5; V gene: TRBV5-4; CDR3 protein: CASSFDRQTQETQYF; CDR3 DNA: TGTGCCAGCAGCTTCGACCGACAGACCCAAGAGACCCAGTACTTC
clone size: NA; CDR3 length: 14; D gene: NA; J gene: TRBJ1-1; V gene: TRBV28; CDR3 protein: CASSLGPGDTEAFF; CDR3 DNA: TGTGCCAGCAGTTTGGGTCCCGGGGACACTGAAGCTTTCTTT
clone size: NA; CDR3 length: 14; D gene: NA; J gene: TRBJ1-1; V gene: TRBV6-5; CDR3 protein: CASSYSRGTTEAFF; CDR3 DNA: TGTGCCAGCAGTTACTCGCGGGGCACCACTGAAGCTTTCTTT
clone size: NA; CDR3 length: 15; D gene: NA; J gene: TRBJ2-7; V gene: TRBV5-1; CDR3 protein: CASSLDSVGEDEQYF; CDR3 DNA: TGCGCCAGCAGCTTAGATAGTGTGGGAGAAGACGAGCAGTACTTC
clone size: NA; CDR3 length: 14; D gene: NA; J gene: TRBJ2-1; V gene: TRBV5-4; CDR3 protein: CASSSSGSYNEQFF; CDR3 DNA: TGTGCCAGCAGCTCCAGCGGCTCCTACAATGAGCAGTTCTTC
clone size: NA; CDR3 length: 13; D gene: NA; J gene: TRBJ2-7; V gene: TRBV6-5; CDR3 protein: CASREWERYEQYF; CDR3 DNA: TGTGCCAGCAGAGAGTGGGAGCGCTACGAGCAGTACTTC
clone size: NA; CDR3 length: 16; D gene: TRBD1; J gene: TRBJ2-7; V gene: TRBV28; CDR3 protein: CASSGKLWDRGHEQYF; CDR3 DNA: TGTGCCAGCAGTGGGAAATTATGGGACAGGGGGCACGAGCAGTACTTC
clone size: NA; CDR3 length: 16; D gene: NA; J gene: TRBJ1-1; V gene: TRBV15; CDR3 protein: CATSSSLGGRNAEAFF; CDR3 DNA: TGTGCCACCAGCAGTTCTCTGGGAGGGCGGAACGCTGAAGCTTTCTTT
clone size: once; CDR3 length: 16; D gene: TRBD1; J gene: TRBJ2-1; V gene: TRBV2; CDR3 protein: CASATLRDSSYNEQFF; CDR3 DNA: TGTGCCAGTGCCACCCTCAGGGACAGCTCCTACAATGAGCAGTTCTTC
clone size: NA; CDR3 length: 17; D gene: NA; J gene: TRBJ1-4; V gene: TRBV4-3; CDR3 protein: CASSQPPDDPTNEKLFF; CDR3 DNA: TGCGCCAGCAGCCAACCCCCGGACGACCCAACTAATGAAAAACTGTTTTTT
clone size: few; CDR3 length: 15; D gene: NA; J gene: TRBJ1-2; V gene: TRBV2; CDR3 protein: CASSVLGQQLYGYTF; CDR3 DNA: TGTGCCAGCAGTGTGCTAGGACAGCAACTCTATGGCTACACCTTC
clone size: NA; CDR3 length: 14; D gene: NA; J gene: TRBJ2-1; V gene: TRBV6-5; CDR3 protein: CASSTGSAGNEQFF; CDR3 DNA: TGTGCCAGCAGTACGGGGAGCGCGGGCAATGAGCAGTTCTTC
clone size: NA; CDR3 length: 14; D gene: NA; J gene: TRBJ2-3; V gene: TRBV2; CDR3 protein: CASSPDYRTDTQYF; CDR3 DNA: TGTGCCAGCAGTCCGGACTATCGCACAGATACGCAGTATTTT
clone size: NA; CDR3 length: 12; D gene: NA; J gene: TRBJ2-1; V gene: TRBV6-5; CDR3 protein: CASSSRVNEQFF; CDR3 DNA: TGTGCCAGCAGTTCCCGGGTAAATGAGCAGTTCTTC
clone size: NA; CDR3 length: 18; D gene: NA; J gene: TRBJ2-3; V gene: TRBV5-8; CDR3 protein: CASSLVLYAGFGTDTQYF; CDR3 DNA: TGTGCCAGCAGCTTGGTGCTATACGCAGGATTCGGCACAGATACGCAGTATTTT
clone size: NA; CDR3 length: 15; D gene: NA; J gene: TRBJ2-3; V gene: TRBV28; CDR3 protein: CASSLRLISTDTQYF; CDR3 DNA: TGTGCCAGCAGTTTAAGACTCATTAGCACAGATACGCAGTATTTT
clone size: NA; CDR3 length: 15; D gene: NA; J gene: TRBJ2-7; V gene: TRBV28; CDR3 protein: CASRAPGYPPYEQYF; CDR3 DNA: TGTGCCAGCAGGGCGCCGGGATATCCACCCTACGAGCAGTACTTC
clone size: few; CDR3 length: 15; D gene: TRBD1; J gene: TRBJ2-7; V gene: TRBV7-8; CDR3 protein: CASSLEGQGTYEQYF; CDR3 DNA: TGTGCCAGCAGCTTAGAGGGACAGGGAACCTACGAGCAGTACTTC